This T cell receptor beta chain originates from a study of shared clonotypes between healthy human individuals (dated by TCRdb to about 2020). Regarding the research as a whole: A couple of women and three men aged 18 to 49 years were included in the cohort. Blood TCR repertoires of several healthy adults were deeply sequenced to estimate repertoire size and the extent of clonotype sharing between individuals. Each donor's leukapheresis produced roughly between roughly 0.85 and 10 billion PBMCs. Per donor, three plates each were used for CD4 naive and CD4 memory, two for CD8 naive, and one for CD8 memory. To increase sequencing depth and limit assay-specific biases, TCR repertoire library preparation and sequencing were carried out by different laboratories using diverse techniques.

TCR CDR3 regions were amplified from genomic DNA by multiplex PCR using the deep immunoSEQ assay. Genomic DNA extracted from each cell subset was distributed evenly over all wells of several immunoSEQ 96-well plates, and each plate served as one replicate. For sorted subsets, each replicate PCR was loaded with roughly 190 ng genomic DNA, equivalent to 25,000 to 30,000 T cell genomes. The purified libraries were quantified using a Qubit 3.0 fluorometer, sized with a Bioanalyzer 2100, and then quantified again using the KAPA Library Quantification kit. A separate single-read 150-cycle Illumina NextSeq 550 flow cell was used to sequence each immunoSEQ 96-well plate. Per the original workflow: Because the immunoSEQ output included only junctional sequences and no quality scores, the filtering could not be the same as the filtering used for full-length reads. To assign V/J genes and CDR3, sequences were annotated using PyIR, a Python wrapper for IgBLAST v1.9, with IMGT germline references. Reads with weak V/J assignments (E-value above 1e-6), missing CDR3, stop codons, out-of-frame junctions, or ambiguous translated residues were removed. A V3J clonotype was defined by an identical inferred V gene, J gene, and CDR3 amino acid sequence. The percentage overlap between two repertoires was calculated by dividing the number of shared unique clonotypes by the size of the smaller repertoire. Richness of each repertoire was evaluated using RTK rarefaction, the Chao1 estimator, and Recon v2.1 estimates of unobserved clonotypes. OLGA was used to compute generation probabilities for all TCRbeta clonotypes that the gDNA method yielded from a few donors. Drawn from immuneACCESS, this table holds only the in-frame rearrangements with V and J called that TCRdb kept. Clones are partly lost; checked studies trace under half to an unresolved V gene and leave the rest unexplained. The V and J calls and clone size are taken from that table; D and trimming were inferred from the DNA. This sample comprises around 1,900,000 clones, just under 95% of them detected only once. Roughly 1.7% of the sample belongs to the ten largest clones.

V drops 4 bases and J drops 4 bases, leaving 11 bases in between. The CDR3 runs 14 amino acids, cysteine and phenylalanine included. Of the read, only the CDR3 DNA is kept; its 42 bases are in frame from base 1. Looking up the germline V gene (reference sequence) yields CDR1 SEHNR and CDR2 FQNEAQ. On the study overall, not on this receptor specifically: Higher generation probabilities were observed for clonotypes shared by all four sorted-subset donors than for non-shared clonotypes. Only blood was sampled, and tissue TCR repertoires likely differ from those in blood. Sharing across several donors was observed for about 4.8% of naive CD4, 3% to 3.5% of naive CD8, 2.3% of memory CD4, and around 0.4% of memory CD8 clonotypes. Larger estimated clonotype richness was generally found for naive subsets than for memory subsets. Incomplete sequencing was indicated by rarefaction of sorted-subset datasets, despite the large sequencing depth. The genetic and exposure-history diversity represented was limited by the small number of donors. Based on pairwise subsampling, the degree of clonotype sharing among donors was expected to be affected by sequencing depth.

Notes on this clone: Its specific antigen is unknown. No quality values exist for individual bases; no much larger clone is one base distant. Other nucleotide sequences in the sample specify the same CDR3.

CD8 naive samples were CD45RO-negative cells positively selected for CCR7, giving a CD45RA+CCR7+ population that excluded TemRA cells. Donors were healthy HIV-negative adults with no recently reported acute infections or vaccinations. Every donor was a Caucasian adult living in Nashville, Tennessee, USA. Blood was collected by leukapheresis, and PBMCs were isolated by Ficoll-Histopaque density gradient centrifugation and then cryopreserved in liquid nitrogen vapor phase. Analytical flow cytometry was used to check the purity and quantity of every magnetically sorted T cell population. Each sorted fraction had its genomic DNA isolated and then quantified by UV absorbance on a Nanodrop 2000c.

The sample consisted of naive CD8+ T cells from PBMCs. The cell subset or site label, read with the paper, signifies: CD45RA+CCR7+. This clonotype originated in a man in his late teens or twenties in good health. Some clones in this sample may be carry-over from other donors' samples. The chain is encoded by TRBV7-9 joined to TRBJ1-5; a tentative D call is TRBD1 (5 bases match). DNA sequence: TGTGCCAGCAGCTCGGGTGGGGGAAATCAGCCCCAGCATTTT. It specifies CASSSGGGNQPQHF.